The next 17 T cell receptor beta chains were all read from a single sample in a study of regulatory T cells in long-lasting Graves disease. Arm-PCR with iRepertoire HTBI primers amplified the CDR3 regions for these TCR beta libraries. TCRdb re-called the multiplex PCR reads with MiXCR, one entry per CDR3 protein. The repertoire holds some 250,000 distinct CDR3 sequences, with about 19% as singletons. Time point in this sample: newly diagnosed GD, antithyroid drugs for less than 3 months. Extracted PBMC RNA gave rise to the TCR library. Material: peripheral blood mononuclear cells (PBMCs), obtained at new diagnosis, from a patient treated with antithyroid drugs. These receptors were taken from a female donor with Graves disease.

This clonotype came up a few times. The chain is built from TRBV20-1 and TRBJ2-5, with D unclear. There are 12 residues in the CDR3. In germline, CDR1 is DFQATT, CDR2 SNEGSKA (reference sequence). V was clipped by 6 bases and J by 1 base, with 9 bases between them. This CDR3 is CSAARLQETQYF. The CDR3 nucleotides read TGCAGTGCCGCACGTCTCCAAGAGACCCAGTACTTC.

This clonotype was detected ten times or more. V gene TRBV2 combines with J gene TRBJ2-5; the match to TRBD1 covers 11 bases. The germline CDR1 and CDR2 sequences are SNHLY and FYNNEI. The V segment lost 5 bases and the J segment 5 bases; nucleotides outside the gene matches: 4. The CDR3 runs 14 residues. CDR3 amino acids: CASSRTGGGETQYF. The CDR3 DNA reads TGTGCCAGCAGTAGGACAGGGGGCGGGGAGACCCAGTACTTC.

This clonotype was picked up a small number of times. V gene TRBV7-9 combines with J gene TRBJ2-7, with D tentatively TRBD1 or TRBD2 (5 bases each). Trimming took 4 bases from V and 0 from J, leaving 16 bases between them. The CDR3 is made up of 16 amino acids. Germline values: CDR1 SEHNR, CDR2 FQNEAQ (reference sequence). As DNA, the CDR3 is TGTGCCAGCAGCTGGGGCTCGGGGCGTCTCTCCTACGAGCAGTACTTC. Amino acid sequence: CASSWGSGRLSYEQYF. Supplemented by reference TRBV7-9 and TRBJ2-7, the full variable domain reads DTGVSQNPRHKITKRGQNVTFRCDPISEHNRLYWYRQTLGQGPEFLTYFQNEAQLEKSRLLSDRFSAERPKGSFSTLEIQRTEQGDSAMYLCASSWGSGRLSYEQYFGPGTRLTVT.

CDR3 loop: CASLTGKGNQPQHF. For the CDR3, the DNA is TGTGCCAGCTTAACAGGGAAGGGCAATCAGCCCCAGCATTTT. The V call is TRBV12-3 or TRBV12-4, the J call TRBJ1-5, with a tentative D call TRBD1 (6 bases). V was trimmed by 8 bases and J by 2 bases, leaving 13 bases between them. The CDR3 runs to 14 residues.

This clonotype was observed at least ten times. J is TRBJ2-3 and V is TRBV9, with D possibly TRBD1 on 5 matching bases. The germline V and J ends were trimmed by 3 bases and 2 bases, with 16 bases remaining between them. The CDR3 totals 16 residues. Germline V lookup: CDR1 SGDLS, CDR2 YYNGEE. CDR3: CASSESPGAHTDTQYF. In DNA, the CDR3 is TGTGCCAGCAGCGAGTCCCCTGGGGCTCACACAGATACGCAGTATTTT.

This clonotype was counted between two and nine times. The chain carries TRBV4-1 and TRBJ2-7; D is unclear. The CDR3 consists of 13 residues. The germline CDR1 and CDR2 sequences are MGHRA and YSYEKL. The ends were cut back, 1 base at V and 0 bases at J, with 4 bases in the middle. For the CDR3, the DNA is TGCGCCAGCAGCCAAGTCGGCTCCTACGAGCAGTACTTC. Protein: CASSQVGSYEQYF.

Concerning this clonotype: This likely traces to a read error, being one base from a far larger clone. The chain links TRBV6-2 or TRBV6-3 to TRBJ2-3, with D perhaps TRBD1 (6 bases). This CDR3 is 14 amino acids long. V lost 3 bases to trimming and J lost 2 bases, with 9 bases between them. The germline V gene encodes CDR1 MNHEY and CDR2 SVGEGT. CDR3 in DNA: TGTGCCAGCAGTTATGGACAGACCACAGATACGCAGTATTTT. Its protein product is CASSYGQTTDTQYF.

This chain uses TRBV18 with TRBJ2-3; 8 bases are shared with TRBD2. Germline-derived CDR1 and CDR2 are KGHSH and LQKENI. After removal of 6 bases from V and 0 bases from J, the junction contained 20 bases not matched to a gene. This CDR3 region has 20 residues. CDR3: CASSRSGSGAISLSTDTQYF. CDR3 nucleotide sequence: TGTGCCAGCTCCCGCTCGGGTAGCGGGGCGATATCTCTTAGCACAGATACGCAGTATTTT.

This clonotype has a count of ten or more. The chain uses TRBV18 and TRBJ2-1, with a possible D match to TRBD2 (6 bases). This CDR3 comprises 15 residues. The V end lost 2 bases, the J end lost 5 bases, and 13 bases lay between the germline ends. CDR1 and CDR2 from the germline V gene are KGHSH and LQKENI. This CDR3 is CASSPAVPSDNEQFF. The CDR3 region has the DNA TGTGCCAGCTCACCAGCAGTCCCTAGCGACAATGAGCAGTTCTTC.

With respect to this clonotype: The germline gene is not matched at one end of the junction; a read error may be the cause. The chain couples TRBV7-9 to TRBJ1-2; D possibly corresponds to TRBD1 (5 bases). The CDR3 spans 13 residues. Germline assignment: CDR1 SEHNR and CDR2 FQNEAQ (reference sequence). CDR3 region: CASSLGAQYVYTF. The DNA of the CDR3 is TGTGCCAGCAGCCTCGGGGCCCAATATGTCTACACCTTC.

The V call is TRBV19, the J call TRBJ1-5, with D possibly TRBD1 on 5 matching bases. Germline lookup yields CDR1 LNHDA and CDR2 SQIVND (reference sequence). There are 13 residues in the CDR3. V was clipped by 4 bases and J by 6 bases, with 10 bases between them. The CDR3 protein is CASSTQGLQPQHF. The CDR3 nucleotides read TGTGCCAGTAGTACGCAGGGACTTCAGCCCCAGCATTTT.

This clonotype was observed many times. The rearrangement links TRBV6-1 to TRBJ1-1; D perhaps matches TRBD1 (5 bases). V shed 9 bases and J shed 4 bases, with 12 bases lying between them. There are 12 residues in the CDR3. CDR1 and CDR2 from the germline V gene are MNHNS and SASEGT. The CDR3 spells CASRSGGTEAFF. CDR3 nucleotide sequence: TGTGCCAGTCGCTCCGGGGGCACTGAAGCTTTCTTT.

In its sample, this clonotype was seen many times. The chain joins TRBV20-1 to TRBJ1-2; 7 nucleotides line up with TRBD1. The V gene's germline CDR1 is DFQATT and CDR2 SNEGSKA (reference sequence). The CDR3 extends over 12 amino acids. V shed 5 bases, J shed 9 bases, and the junction held 9 bases outside the gene matches. The CDR3 loop reads CSAPTGPIRYTF. CDR3 in DNA: TGCAGTGCTCCGACAGGGCCGATCCGCTACACCTTC.

Notes on this clonotype: Possible read error: a much larger clone is one base away. The chain uses TRBV7-9 and TRBJ1-1, with 8 bases identical to TRBD1. CDR3 size: 16 residues. CDR1 SEHNR and CDR2 FQNEAQ come from the germline V gene (reference sequence). Unmatched junction bases numbered 14, after V lost 4 bases and J lost 7 bases. The CDR3 is CASSSDREGLGVEAFF. The CDR3 DNA follows: TGTGCCAGCAGCTCGGACAGGGAGGGTTTGGGGGTTGAAGCTTTCTTT.

This clonotype was seen ten or more times. This chain joins TRBV7-8 and TRBJ2-2, with D unresolved. The CDR3 extends over 14 amino acids. V shed 3 bases and J shed 2 bases, with 7 bases lying between them. Germline CDR1 and CDR2: SGHVS and FQNEAQ. The CDR3 region has the DNA TGTGCCAGCAGCTTCTACCTCAACACCGGGGAGCTGTTTTTT. It codes for CASSFYLNTGELFF. The whole variable domain, filled in from reference TRBV7-8 and TRBJ2-2, reads GAGVSQSPRYKVAKRGQDVALRCDPISGHVSLFWYQQALGQGPEFLTYFQNEAQLDKSGLPSDRFFAERPEGSVSTLKIQRTQQEDSAVYLCASSFYLNTGELFFGEGSRLTVL.

This clonotype was recorded many times. The rearrangement links TRBV14 to TRBJ2-7; D is possibly TRBD1 (7 bases). Germline V gives CDR1 SGHDN, CDR2 FVKESK. With 0 bases removed from V and 7 bases from J, the gap between germline ends came to 13 bases. The CDR3 runs to 14 residues. The CDR3 region is CASSQEHRGLEQYF. CDR3 DNA sequence: TGTGCCAGCAGCCAAGAACACAGGGGACTTGAGCAGTACTTC. The entire variable domain, with the rest obtained from reference TRBV14 and TRBJ2-7, is as follows: EAGVTQFPSHSVIEKGQTVTLRCDPISGHDNLYWYRRVMGKEIKFLLHFVKESKQDESGMPNNRFLAERTGGTYSTLKVQPAELEDSGVYFCASSQEHRGLEQYFGPGTRLTVT.

The rearrangement uses TRBV9 and TRBJ2-3; TRBD2 aligns across 8 bases. Germline V gene data show CDR1 as SGDLS and CDR2 as YYNGEE. J lost 2 bases, V lost 3 bases, and 11 bases had no gene match. The CDR3 runs to 17 residues. The CDR3 DNA reads TGTGCCAGCAGCGAGACAGTAGCGGGATGGGCCACAGATACGCAGTATTTT. Protein: CASSETVAGWATDTQYF.